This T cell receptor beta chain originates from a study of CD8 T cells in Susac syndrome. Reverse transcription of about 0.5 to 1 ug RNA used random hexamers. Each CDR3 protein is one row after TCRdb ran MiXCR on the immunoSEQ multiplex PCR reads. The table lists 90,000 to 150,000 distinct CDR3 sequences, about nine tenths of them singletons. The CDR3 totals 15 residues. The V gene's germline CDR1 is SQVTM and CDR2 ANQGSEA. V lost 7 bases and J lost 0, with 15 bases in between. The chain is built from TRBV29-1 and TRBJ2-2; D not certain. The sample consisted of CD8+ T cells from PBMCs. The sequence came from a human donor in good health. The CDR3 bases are TGCAGCGCTCCCGCTGGAACAGCGAACACCGGGGAGCTGTTTTTT. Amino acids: CSAPAGTANTGELFF.